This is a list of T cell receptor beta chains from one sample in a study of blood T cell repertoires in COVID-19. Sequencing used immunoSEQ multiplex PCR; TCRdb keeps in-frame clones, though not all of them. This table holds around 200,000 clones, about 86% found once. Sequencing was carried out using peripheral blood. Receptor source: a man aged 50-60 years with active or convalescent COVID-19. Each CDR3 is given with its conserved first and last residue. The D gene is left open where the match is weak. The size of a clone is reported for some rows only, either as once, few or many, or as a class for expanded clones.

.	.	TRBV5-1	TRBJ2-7	TGCGCCAGCAATCGTCGGTCGGAGGGAGGCGAGCAGTACTTC	CASNRRSEGGEQYF
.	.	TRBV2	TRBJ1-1	TGTGCCAGCAGTGAAGCGCGGGGGGATGGCACTGAAGCTTTCTTT	CASSEARGDGTEAFF
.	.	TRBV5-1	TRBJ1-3	TGCGCCAGCAGCTTGGCCGGCTCTGGAAACACCATATATTTT	CASSLAGSGNTIYF
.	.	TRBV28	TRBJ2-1	TGTGCCAGCAGTTTATCCCAGAGACATCAGCTCGGCAATGAGCAGTTCTTC	CASSLSQRHQLGNEQFF
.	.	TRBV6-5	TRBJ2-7	TGTGCCAGCAGAGCGGACTCCCACGAGCAGTACTTC	CASRADSHEQYF
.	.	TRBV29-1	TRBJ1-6	TGCAGCGTTAGGGACTACCTTGATTCACCCCTCCACTTT	CSVRDYLDSPLHF
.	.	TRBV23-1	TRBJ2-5	TGCGCCAGCAGTCACTACCTGACAGGAGTCGAAGAGACCCAGTACTTC	CASSHYLTGVEETQYF
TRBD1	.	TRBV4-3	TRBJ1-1	TGCGCCAGCAGCCCCACGGCGACCGGGACAGGGTACTTCTTTGACACTGAAGCTTTCTTT	CASSPTATGTGYFFDTEAFF
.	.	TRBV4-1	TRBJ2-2	TGCGCCAGCAAGCGGGTTGACATTAACACCGGGGAGCTGTTTTTT	CASKRVDINTGELFF
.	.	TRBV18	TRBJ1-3	TGTGCCAGCTCACCCACCAACTTCTCTCCCTCTGGAAACACCATATATTTT	CASSPTNFSPSGNTIYF
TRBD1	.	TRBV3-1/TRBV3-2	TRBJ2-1	TGTGCCAGCAGCCAAGGGGTGCAGGGGGCACGGGCGAGCTATGAGCAGTTCTTC	CASSQGVQGARASYEQFF
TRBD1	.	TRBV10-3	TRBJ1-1	TGTGCCATCAGTGAGTGGGACAGGGGTGGAGCTTTCTTT	CAISEWDRGGAFF
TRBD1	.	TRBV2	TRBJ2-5	TGTGCCAGCAGTGCTCCGCCAGGGGGCGCAGAGACCCAGTACTTC	CASSAPPGGAETQYF
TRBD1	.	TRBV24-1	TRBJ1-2	TGTGCCACCAGTGATTACGACAGGGATTATGGCTACACCTTC	CATSDYDRDYGYTF
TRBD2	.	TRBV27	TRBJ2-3	TGTGCCAGCATTAATACAGCGGGACTTGGAGCAGATACGCAGTATTTT	CASINTAGLGADTQYF
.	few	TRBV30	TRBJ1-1	TGTGCCTGGGGGGTTTTTGGGGCCACTGAAGCTTTCTTT	CAWGVFGATEAFF
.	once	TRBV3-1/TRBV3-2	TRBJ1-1	TGTGCCAGCAGCCAAGATTCCCCTCAGATGAACACTGAAGCTTTCTTT	CASSQDSPQMNTEAFF
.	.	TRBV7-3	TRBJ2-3	TGTGCCAGCAGCTTCTCTAGCACAGATACGCAGTATTTT	CASSFSSTDTQYF
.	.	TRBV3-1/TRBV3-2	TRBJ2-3	TGTGCCAGCAGCCAGAAGGGGCTCGGAAGCACAGATACGCAGTATTTT	CASSQKGLGSTDTQYF
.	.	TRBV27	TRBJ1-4	TGTGCCAGCAGTTTATTCCAGGCACCAACTAATGAAAAACTGTTTTTT	CASSLFQAPTNEKLFF
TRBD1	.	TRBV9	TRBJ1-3	TGTGCCAGCAGCGGACCGGGACAGGGGGTTCCCACCCGCTCTGGAAACACCATATATTTT	CASSGPGQGVPTRSGNTIYF
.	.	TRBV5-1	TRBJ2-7	TGCGCCAGCAGCGCCGGGACTCCCCCCGAGCAGTACTTC	CASSAGTPPEQYF
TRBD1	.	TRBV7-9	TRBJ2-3	TGTGCCAGCAGCCATGGACGGACAGGCCTCTCTAGCACAGATACGCAGTATTTT	CASSHGRTGLSSTDTQYF
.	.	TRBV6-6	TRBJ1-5	TGTGCCAGCAGTTACTCTCCCAGGTATCAGCCCCAGCATTTT	CASSYSPRYQPQHF
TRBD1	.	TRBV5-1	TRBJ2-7	TGCGCCAGCAGCACTGCGGACAGGGCCCGCCTAACCGAGCAGTACTTC	CASSTADRARLTEQYF
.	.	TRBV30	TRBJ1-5	TGTGCCTGGAGTTCCCGGGGGGATCAGCCCCAGCATTTT	CAWSSRGDQPQHF
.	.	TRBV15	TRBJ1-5	TGTGCCACCAGCAGATCCCCCCCCGGACAGTCCATGAATCAGCCCCAGCATTTT	CATSRSPPGQSMNQPQHF
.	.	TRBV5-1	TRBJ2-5	TGCGCCAGCAGCTTGGTCGCGGGGGCTCAAGAGACCCAGTACTTC	CASSLVAGAQETQYF
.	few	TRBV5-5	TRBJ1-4	TGTGCCAGCAGCACTGGGGGGACAACTAATGAAAAACTGTTTTTT	CASSTGGTTNEKLFF
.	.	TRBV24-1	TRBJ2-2	TGTGCCACCGAGTCCGGTATGAGACACGCGGGCGGCACCGGGGAGCTGTTTTTT	CATESGMRHAGGTGELFF
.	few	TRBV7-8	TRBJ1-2	TGTGCCAGCAGCTTAGGAGGCCACCCTGCGGATGGCTACACCTTC	CASSLGGHPADGYTF
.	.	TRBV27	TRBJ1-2	TGTGCCAGCAGTTTAAACGGACAGCCGACCTATGGCTACACCTTC	CASSLNGQPTYGYTF
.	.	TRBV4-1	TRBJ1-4	TGCGCCAGCAGCCGACAGCGGGGAGTTAATGAAAAACTGTTTTTT	CASSRQRGVNEKLFF
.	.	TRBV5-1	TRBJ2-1	TGCGCCAGCAGCTTGGGTGGACTGAGGCTCAATGAGCAGTTCTTC	CASSLGGLRLNEQFF
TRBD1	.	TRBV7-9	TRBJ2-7	TGTGCCATATATGGACAGGGCTACGAGCAGTACTTC	CAIYGQGYEQYF
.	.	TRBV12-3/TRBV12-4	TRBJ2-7	TGTGCCAGCAGAGGGGTTCTTTCCTACGAGCAGTACTTC	CASRGVLSYEQYF
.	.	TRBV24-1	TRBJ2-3	TGTGCCACCTGGATAGGGGTCCCGGGCACAGATACGCAGTATTTT	CATWIGVPGTDTQYF
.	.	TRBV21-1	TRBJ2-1	TGTGCCAGCAGCAATGGGGGGGGGAATGAGCAGTTCTTC	CASSNGGGNEQFF
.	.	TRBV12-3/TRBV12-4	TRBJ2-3	TGTGCCAGCACCCAGTCGACGGGTACGCAGTATTTT	CASTQSTGTQYF
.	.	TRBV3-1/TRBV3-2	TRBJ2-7	TGTGCCAGCAGGCCGCAATGGACATCCGAGCAGTACTTC	CASRPQWTSEQYF